This record covers a single TCR beta chain. The antigen is undetermined. Clones were read by immunoSEQ multiplex PCR, and TCRdb kept only the in-frame ones, dropping some. The sample includes some 15,000 clones, more than 60% of them seen just once. The entry originates in a study of immune characteristics of hereditary and idiopathic chronic pancreatitis. Study observations and caveats: Immune findings may reflect disease duration, since tissue was only from TPIAT. This study excluded chronic pancreatitis caused by alcohol use.

The germline CDR1 and CDR2 sequences are SNHLY and FYNNEI. Trimming shortened V by 9 bases and J by 5 bases, and 16 bases separated the two germline ends. CDR3 size: 14 residues. Patients having total pancreatectomy with islet autotransplantation provided the chronic pancreatitis pancreas tissue. Patients with known diabetes were not included. TCR beta sequencing used genomic DNA from unsorted bulk pancreas tissue. The V call is TRBV2, the J call TRBJ1-4; a possible D gene is TRBD1 (6 bases). Sequencing was carried out using pancreas tissue with hereditary chronic pancreatitis. The receptor was isolated from a human donor with chronic pancreatitis. The CDR3 region is CASRVGAPNEKLFF. DNA of the CDR3: TGTGCCAGTAGAGTGGGGGCTCCGAATGAAAAACTGTTTTTT. The variable domain in full, completed from reference TRBV2 and TRBJ1-4, reads EPEVTQTPSHQVTQMGQEVILRCVPISNHLYFYWYRQILGQKVEFLVSFYNNEISEKSEIFDDQFSVERPDGSNFTLKIRSTKLEDSAMYFCASRVGAPNEKLFFGSGTQLSVL.